This TCR beta chain emerged from a study of cytomegalovirus exposure and HLA in healthy donors. Regarding the study as a whole: Within an earlier analysis, most TCR beta V segments proved productive either about 87% or about 30% of the time. CMV antigen specificity was confirmed in vitro for a few CMV-associated chains.

Though nominally healthy at sampling, donors likely had unrecorded immune exposures. As to this clone: Its cognate antigen is unknown.

Trimming at V came to 0 bases and at J to 3 bases, leaving 8 bases not matched to a gene. CDR3 size: 16 residues. Germline CDR1 and CDR2: WNHNN and SYGVQD (reference sequence). Both 60 Vbeta primers and 13 Jbeta primers went into the PCR. Sequenced by immunoSEQ multiplex PCR; TCRdb stores in-frame clones only, minus some. This table holds 90,000 to 130,000 clones, about three quarters found once. V is TRBV10-1 and J is TRBJ2-7; 7 bases line up with TRBD2. This TCR was sampled from a woman aged 30 to 39 in good health and CMV-seronegative. The sequencing sample was made of PBMCs. The CDR3 region has the DNA TGCGCCAGCAGTGAGTCCGGGCCTAGCGGTTACTACGAGCAGTACTTC. This gives the protein CASSESGPSGYYEQYF.